Sequencing of this T cell receptor beta chain was carried out in a study of blood T cell repertoires in COVID-19. V shed 5 bases and J shed 2 bases, with 7 bases lying between them. Germline V gene lookup returns CDR1 SGHVS and CDR2 FQNEAQ. The CDR3 sequence is 12 residues long. Assay: immunoSEQ multiplex PCR; the TCRdb copy retains only in-frame clones and omits some. This table holds about 38,000 clones, 70% to 90% found once. This receptor was identified in a man aged 65 to 79 with active COVID-19. Sequences were obtained from peripheral blood. The genes are TRBV7-8 and TRBJ2-7; D remains unclear. CDR3 sequence: CASSLSPYEQYF. CDR3 nucleotides: TGTGCCAGCAGCCTATCCCCCTACGAGCAGTACTTC.